The 9 T cell receptor delta chains listed next were all sequenced from one sample in a study of γδ T cells in repeated Plasmodium falciparum infection. Flow sorting of PBMC yielded separate Vgamma9/Vdelta2+ and Vdelta2-negative gammadelta T cell populations for bulk repertoire analysis. TCRdb used CATT to re-call clones from the multiplex PCR reads. The profile shows some 100,000 delta-chain clones, about 1.5% of them singletons. The sample comprised gamma-delta T cells from blood. These receptors came from a pool of human donors (malaria-infected and uninfected, not separated).

This clone was counted between two and nine times. TCRdb shows a much larger clone's protein in place of this DNA's translation, and the two differ at residue 9, likely through a read error; the protein shown is translated from the DNA. The J gene is TRDJ1, the V gene TRDV2, with 8 bases that match TRDD3. Germline loops: CDR1 GEAIGNYY, CDR2 EKD. CDR3 length: 16 amino acids. Unmatched junction bases numbered 14, after V lost 4 bases and J lost 5 bases. CDR3 loop: CACEKMGDHLKDKLIF. CDR3 sequence (DNA): TGTGCCTGTGAGAAGATGGGGGATCACCTGAAGGATAAACTCATCTTT.

With regard to this clone: The protein held in TCRdb is that of a much larger clone and does not match this DNA's translation at residue 5, likely because of a read error; the protein shown is translated from the DNA. Other DNA sequences in this specimen translate into the identical CDR3. This chain links TRDV1 with TRDJ1, with D unresolved. Germline V lookup: CDR1 TSWWSYY, CDR2 QGS. Trimming took off 7 bases at V and 3 bases at J, with 18 bases between the two ends. There are 15 residues in the CDR3. The CDR3 loop reads CALEDDGDKADKLIF. In DNA form, the CDR3 reads TGTGCTCTTGAGGATGACGGTGATAAGGCCGATAAACTCATCTTT.

With regard to this clone: The TCRdb protein comes from a much larger clone and disagrees with this DNA's translation at residue 6, likely due to a read error; the protein given here is derived from the DNA. The chain joins TRDV2 to TRDJ1, with D possibly being TRDD3 (5 bases). The J gene was not available in TCRdb and was assigned here by matching the DNA to germline segments. CDR1 is GEAIGNYY, CDR2 EKD, per germline. V was clipped by 1 base and J by 0 bases, with 29 bases between them. CDR3 length: 21 residues. CDR3 in amino acids: CACDTHREEEDIRGYTDKLIF. Written as DNA, the CDR3 is TGTGCCTGTGACACACATCGGGAAGAAGAGGATATCCGGGGGTACACCGATAAACTCATCTTT.

In the case of this clone: The mismatch at residue 10 between this DNA's translation and the TCRdb protein of a much larger clone likely reflects a read error; the protein shown is translated from the DNA. The chain is built from TRDV2 and TRDJ2; 9 bases are shared with TRDD3. The J gene is absent in TCRdb and was assigned here via DNA matching to germline. The CDR3 is made up of 18 amino acids. The germline gives CDR1 GEAIGNYY, CDR2 EKD. J lost 3 bases, V lost 0 bases, and 10 bases had no gene match. The CDR3 loop reads CACDTSLGDAGVTAQLFF. CDR3 nucleotide sequence: TGTGCCTGTGACACCTCTCTGGGGGATGCGGGCGTGACAGCACAACTCTTCTTT.

This clone occurred many times. One base separates it from a far larger clone, so it is likely a read error. The sample contains more than one DNA sequence encoding this CDR3. The chain links TRDV1 to TRDJ2; D may be TRDD3 (5 bases). The CDR3 sequence is 17 residues long. CDR1 is TSWWSYY and CDR2 is QGS in the germline V gene. Here the CDR3 DNA reads TGTGCTCTTGGGGAAGTAGTACTGGATCCAGTGACAGCGCAACTCTTCTTT. Protein sequence: CALGEVVLDPVTAQLFF.

A word on this clone: This DNA's translation differs at residue 10 from TCRdb's protein, which comes from a much larger clone; a read error is likely, and the protein shown is translated from the DNA. The chain recombines TRDV2 with TRDJ1; 7 bases line up with TRDD3. The germline V gene has CDR1 GEAIGNYY and CDR2 EKD. With V trimmed by 3 bases and J by 1 base, 10 bases remained unmatched. The CDR3 loop spans 16 amino acids. CDR3 sequence reads: CACDGVLGQVTDKLIF. Here the CDR3 DNA reads TGTGCCTGTGACGGCGTACTGGGGCAGGTCACCGATAAACTCATCTTT.

This clone came up a few times. This likely traces to a read error, being one base from a far larger clone. This sample also contains other DNA sequences that code for the same CDR3. The chain carries TRDV2 and TRDJ3, with D perhaps matching TRDD2 or TRDD3 (6 bases each). TCRdb gives no J gene; it was assigned here by matching the DNA to germline. The CDR3 covers 24 residues. Per the germline V gene, CDR1 is GEAIGNYY and CDR2 is EKD. This CDR3 reads CACDTGLPQNTGTRLSWDTRQMFF. In DNA, the CDR3 is TGTGCTTGTGACACCGGTCTTCCTCAAAATACTGGGACCAGACTCTCCTGGGACACCCGACAGATGTTTTTC.

In this sample, this clone turned up many times. This may arise from a read error, as a much more abundant clone is one base away. This chain joins TRDV1 and TRDJ1; 9 nucleotides line up with TRDD3. The ends lost 0 bases at V and 0 bases at J; junction bases unmatched: 38. Germline V gives CDR1 TSWWSYY, CDR2 QGS. The CDR3 is made up of 28 amino acids. CDR3 bases: TGTGCTCTTGGGGAACTAAGAGGGTACCGTGGACCCGGATACTGGGGGACACAATACCCCTACTACACCGATAAACTCATCTTT. This codes for CALGELRGYRGPGYWGTQYPYYTDKLIF.

This clone was seen a handful of times. A far larger clone is one nucleotide away, so this likely arose from a read error. Other DNA sequences within the sample encode an identical CDR3. V usage is TRDV2 and J usage is TRDJ1, with 9 bases fitting TRDD3. The J gene, not given by TCRdb, was assigned here from a germline match of the nucleotide sequence. V shed 3 bases and J 6 bases; nucleotides not matched to a gene: 10. This CDR3 comprises 15 residues. Germline CDR1 and CDR2: GEAIGNYY and EKD. The CDR3 sequence is CACDDLGDAGYKLIF. The CDR3 DNA sequence: TGTGCCTGTGACGACCTGGGGGATGCGGGTTATAAACTCATCTTT.